The rows below give T cell receptor beta chains drawn from one sample of a study of blood T cell repertoires in COVID-19. Using immunoSEQ multiplex PCR, the repertoire was profiled, and TCRdb retains in-frame clones only, with some absent. The sample shows roughly 180,000 clones, approximately 88% of them seen only once. The sequenced material came from peripheral blood. These receptors all come from a woman between 25 and 40 years old with acute or convalescent COVID-19. The CDR3 runs from the conserved cysteine through the conserved F or W. Fields, in order: V gene, J gene, D gene, clone size, CDR3 protein, CDR3 DNA. The D gene is left open where the match is weak. Not every row has a clone size; where given, it reads once, few, many or a size class.

>TRBV6-5|TRBJ2-2|-|-
CASGQRPSSAGELFF
TGTGCCAGCGGCCAGCGACCAAGTAGTGCCGGGGAGCTGTTTTTT
>TRBV27|TRBJ2-7|-|-
CASSPEVQLLHEQYF
TGTGCCAGCAGTCCTGAGGTGCAGCTTCTCCACGAGCAGTACTTC
>TRBV29-1|TRBJ1-4|-|-
CSVRTDGEKLFF
TGCAGCGTGCGGACAGACGGGGAAAAACTGTTTTTT
>TRBV19|TRBJ1-2|-|once
CASSFWSVEGYTF
TGTGCCAGTAGTTTCTGGTCGGTTGAGGGCTACACCTTC
>TRBV5-6|TRBJ2-3|-|-
CASSLRRFTDTQYF
TGTGCCAGCAGCTTGCGGCGGTTCACAGATACGCAGTATTTT
>TRBV7-9|TRBJ1-1|TRBD1|-
CASSLEGQGNTEAFF
TGTGCCAGCAGCTTAGAGGGACAGGGGAACACTGAAGCTTTCTTT
>TRBV19|TRBJ1-5|-|-
CASTLGNQPQHF
TGTGCCAGTACACTTGGCAATCAGCCCCAGCATTTT
>TRBV6-5|TRBJ2-7|TRBD2|-
CASRHSGTYEQYF
TGTGCCAGCAGGCATAGCGGGACATACGAGCAGTACTTC
>TRBV9|TRBJ2-7|TRBD1|once
CASSVGHRGQGFYEQYF
TGTGCCAGCAGCGTAGGCCACAGGGGGCAAGGGTTTTACGAGCAGTACTTC
>TRBV6-5|TRBJ1-2|-|-
CASISNGNRDYGYTF
TGTGCCAGCATTTCAAACGGGAACAGGGACTATGGCTACACCTTC
>TRBV5-1|TRBJ1-2|TRBD1|-
CASIGQGTEGYTF
TGCGCCAGCATTGGACAGGGGACTGAGGGCTACACCTTC
>TRBV7-8|TRBJ1-2|-|-
CASSLRSGPGGYTF
TGTGCCAGCAGCTTACGCTCGGGTCCCGGGGGCTACACCTTC
>TRBV5-1|TRBJ1-1|-|-
CASSLGGNLSKRMAFF
TGCGCCAGCAGCTTGGGCGGAAATCTTAGTAAAAGAATGGCTTTCTTT
>TRBV30|TRBJ2-3|-|once
CAWSFYATQYF
TGTGCCTGGAGTTTCTACGCTACGCAGTATTTT
>TRBV2|TRBJ1-5|-|-
CASSDEVDQPQHF
TGTGCCAGCAGTGATGAGGTAGATCAGCCCCAGCATTTT
>TRBV28|TRBJ1-1|-|once
CASSQQRMGALNTEAFF
TGTGCCAGCAGCCAACAAAGGATGGGGGCCCTTAACACTGAAGCTTTCTTT
>TRBV13|TRBJ1-3|-|once
CASSSRRAGNTIYF
TGTGCCAGCAGCTCTCGCCGGGCTGGAAACACCATATATTTT
>TRBV21-1|TRBJ2-3|-|-
CASSGSRGDTQYF
TGTGCCAGCAGTGGCTCCCGGGGGGATACGCAGTATTTT
>TRBV4-1|TRBJ1-6|-|many
CASSPGGYDSPLHF
TGCGCCAGCAGCCCTGGGGGGTACGATTCACCCCTCCACTTT
>TRBV28|TRBJ2-3|TRBD2|-
CASSLFGGRTDTQYF
TGTGCCAGCAGTTTATTCGGCGGGAGGACAGATACGCAGTATTTT
>TRBV18|TRBJ2-1|-|-
CASSLLDTTLEVQFF
TGTGCCAGCTCACTCTTAGACACCACCCTGGAAGTGCAGTTCTTC
>TRBV30|TRBJ2-3|-|once
CAWSVRVSDTQYF
TGTGCCTGGAGTGTTCGGGTATCAGATACGCAGTATTTT
>TRBV18|TRBJ2-7|TRBD2|-
CASSEGQPGLATYEQYF
TGTGCCAGCTCAGAAGGGCAACCGGGACTAGCGACCTACGAGCAGTACTTC
>TRBV28|TRBJ2-3|-|-
CASNKAGASTDTQYF
TGTGCCAGCAATAAGGCGGGGGCTAGCACAGATACGCAGTATTTT
>TRBV28|TRBJ1-2|-|few
CASSPGGWSGYTF
TGTGCCAGCAGTCCGGGGGGTTGGTCGGGCTACACCTTC
>TRBV18|TRBJ2-2|-|-
CASSPETRSTGELFF
TGTGCCAGCTCACCCGAGACTAGGAGTACCGGGGAGCTGTTTTTT
>TRBV2|TRBJ2-7|TRBD1|-
CASRARSGTGSGEQYF
TGTGCCAGCAGAGCAAGATCCGGGACAGGGTCGGGCGAGCAGTACTTC
>TRBV9|TRBJ1-2|-|once
CASSADLVYTF
TGTGCCAGCAGCGCGGATCTAGTATACACCTTC
>TRBV2|TRBJ1-5|-|-
CASSVWSDQPQHF
TGTGCCAGCAGTGTGTGGTCGGATCAGCCCCAGCATTTT
>TRBV19|TRBJ1-6|TRBD1|-
CASSLRARTGSSSYNSPLHF
TGTGCCAGTAGTCTCAGAGCGCGGACAGGTTCGAGCTCCTATAATTCACCCCTCCACTTT
>TRBV7-9|TRBJ2-2|TRBD2|once
CASSRGLAGANTGELFF
TGTGCCAGCAGCCGGGGACTAGCGGGAGCGAACACCGGGGAGCTGTTTTTT
>TRBV6-5|TRBJ1-3|-|few
CASSYSYSGNTIYF
TGTGCCAGCAGTTATTCCTACTCTGGAAACACCATATATTTT
>TRBV29-1|TRBJ1-2|TRBD1|-
CSVAQGAGYGYTF
TGCAGCGTTGCCCAGGGGGCTGGCTATGGCTACACCTTC
>TRBV30|TRBJ1-5|-|few
CAWSPMGGPQHF
TGTGCCTGGTCTCCCATGGGGGGGCCCCAGCATTTT
>TRBV5-1|TRBJ1-3|TRBD1|-
CASSYSTGLSGNTIYF
TGCGCCAGCAGCTATTCGACAGGGCTCTCTGGAAACACCATATATTTT
>TRBV19|TRBJ1-5|TRBD1|-
CASSVLPGQGSEPQHF
TGTGCCAGTAGTGTCCTCCCGGGACAGGGGTCGGAGCCCCAGCATTTT
>TRBV6-1|TRBJ1-2|TRBD1|-
CASSELADRSLFYGYTF
TGTGCCAGCAGTGAATTAGCGGACAGGTCCTTATTTTATGGCTACACCTTC
>TRBV18|TRBJ1-4|-|-
CASSPPGQVREKLFF
TGTGCCAGCTCACCACCGGGACAAGTCCGTGAAAAACTGTTTTTT
>TRBV28|TRBJ2-3|-|-
CASSPLGQYTDTQYF
TGTGCCAGCAGTCCTCTAGGACAATACACAGATACGCAGTATTTT
>TRBV12-3/TRBV12-4|TRBJ1-1|-|-
CATQVTSARQAFF
TGTGCCACCCAAGTTACTTCTGCCCGCCAAGCTTTCTTT
>TRBV6-5|TRBJ2-2|-|-
CASHQGQDTGELFF
TGTGCCAGCCACCAGGGCCAAGACACCGGGGAGCTGTTTTTT
>TRBV28|TRBJ2-3|TRBD2|-
CASNHAGAGDADTQYF
TGTGCCAGTAACCACGCGGGAGCGGGGGACGCAGATACGCAGTATTTT
>TRBV10-3|TRBJ2-3|TRBD2|-
CAIRGGSSTDTQYF
TGTGCCATCAGGGGAGGGTCGAGCACAGATACGCAGTATTTT
>TRBV11-3|TRBJ1-4|-|few
CASSFTGSDEKLFF
TGTGCCAGCAGCTTTACAGGATCCGATGAAAAACTGTTTTTT
>TRBV18|TRBJ2-5|-|-
CASSAELRVGETQYF
TGTGCCAGCTCAGCCGAACTGAGGGTTGGAGAGACCCAGTACTTC
>TRBV4-2|TRBJ2-3|-|once
CASSHPEGGTQYF
TGTGCCAGCAGCCACCCCGAGGGAGGTACGCAGTATTTT
>TRBV7-2|TRBJ2-3|-|-
CASSLESTDTQYF
TGTGCCAGCAGCTTGGAGAGCACAGATACGCAGTATTTT
>TRBV28|TRBJ1-2|-|-
CASSRTGLYGYTF
TGTGCCAGCAGCAGAACAGGTCTCTATGGCTACACCTTC
>TRBV9|TRBJ2-1|-|-
CASSVSRRAERINEQFF
TGTGCCAGCAGCGTAAGCCGGAGAGCGGAGCGGATCAATGAGCAGTTCTTC
>TRBV6-5|TRBJ2-1|-|-
CASSKTSWEQFF
TGTGCCAGCAGTAAAACTAGTTGGGAGCAGTTCTTC
>TRBV7-7|TRBJ2-2|TRBD2|-
CASSRGTSGFGELFF
TGTGCTAGCAGCCGTGGGACTAGCGGGTTCGGGGAGCTGTTTTTT
>TRBV5-1|TRBJ2-7|TRBD2|once
CASSSEAGRPSYEQYF
TGCGCCAGCAGCTCCGAAGCGGGGAGGCCTTCCTACGAGCAGTACTTC
>TRBV12-3/TRBV12-4|TRBJ2-1|-|-
CASRSYNEQFF
TGTGCCAGCAGGTCGTACAATGAGCAGTTCTTC
>TRBV28|TRBJ1-5|-|-
CASSFQGSSQPQHF
TGTGCCAGCAGTTTTCAGGGGAGTAGTCAGCCCCAGCATTTT
>TRBV9|TRBJ1-1|-|-
CASSGMGLPTTFF
TGTGCCAGCAGCGGGATGGGACTTCCGACGACTTTCTTT
>TRBV6-6|TRBJ2-3|TRBD1|-
CASNSQGSTDTQYF
TGTGCCAGCAACTCACAGGGGAGCACAGATACGCAGTATTTT
>TRBV7-8|TRBJ1-4|TRBD1|-
CASSPTGIREKLFF
TGTGCCAGCAGCCCGACAGGGATACGTGAAAAACTGTTTTTT
>TRBV7-9|TRBJ2-2|TRBD2|-
CASSLSASGDGELFF
TGTGCCAGCAGCTTATCGGCTAGCGGGGACGGGGAGCTGTTTTTT